A single sample is the source of the 2 T cell receptor beta chains below, sequenced in a study of T cell responses to AZD1222 COVID-19 vaccine. Assay used: immunoSEQ multiplex PCR; TCRdb lists only in-frame clones, some missing. The sample contains 150,000 or so clones, 90% to 95% of which appear only once. Sequences were derived from peripheral blood, sampled on day 0 of AZD1222 vaccination. The receptors originated from an adult in good health.

The J gene is TRBJ1-6, the V gene TRBV19; D gene uncertain. CDR1 is LNHDA and CDR2 is SQIVND in the germline V gene (reference sequence). V lost 3 bases and J 6 bases, leaving 15 bases between the germline ends. The CDR3 consists of 16 residues. Written as DNA, the CDR3 is TGTGCCAGTAGTATGCGGCAGGACCCGTCTAATTCACCCCTCCACTTT. It yields the protein CASSMRQDPSNSPLHF.

The chain joins TRBV5-1 to TRBJ2-7, with TRBD2 matching 11 bases. This CDR3 has 14 amino acids. Unmatched junction bases numbered 6, after V lost 7 bases and J lost 3 bases. CDR1 SGHRS and CDR2 YFSETQ come from the germline V gene. The CDR3 is CASRDSGRVYEQYF. The DNA for the CDR3 is TGCGCCAGCCGCGATAGCGGGAGGGTCTACGAGCAGTACTTC.